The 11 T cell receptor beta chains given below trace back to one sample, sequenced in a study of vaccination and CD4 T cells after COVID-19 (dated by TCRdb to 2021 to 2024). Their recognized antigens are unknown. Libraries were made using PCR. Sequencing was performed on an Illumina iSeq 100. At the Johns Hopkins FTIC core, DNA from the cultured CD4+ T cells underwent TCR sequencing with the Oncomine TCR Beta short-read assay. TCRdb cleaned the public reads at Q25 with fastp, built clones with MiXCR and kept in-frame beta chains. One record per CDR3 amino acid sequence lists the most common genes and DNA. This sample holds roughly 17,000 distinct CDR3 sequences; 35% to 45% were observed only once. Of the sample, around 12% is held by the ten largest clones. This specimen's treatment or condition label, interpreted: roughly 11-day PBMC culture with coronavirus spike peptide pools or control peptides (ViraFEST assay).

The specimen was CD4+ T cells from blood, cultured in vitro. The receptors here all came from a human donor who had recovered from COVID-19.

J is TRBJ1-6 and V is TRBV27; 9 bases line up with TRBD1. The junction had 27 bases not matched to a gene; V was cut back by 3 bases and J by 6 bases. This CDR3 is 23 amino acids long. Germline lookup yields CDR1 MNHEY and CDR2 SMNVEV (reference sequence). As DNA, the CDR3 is TGTGCCAGCAGTTTGTTGCCTGTCACCGTGTCCTGGTCGCCGGGACAGGGTAATTCACCCCTCCACTTT. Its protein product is CASSLLPVTVSWSPGQGNSPLHF.

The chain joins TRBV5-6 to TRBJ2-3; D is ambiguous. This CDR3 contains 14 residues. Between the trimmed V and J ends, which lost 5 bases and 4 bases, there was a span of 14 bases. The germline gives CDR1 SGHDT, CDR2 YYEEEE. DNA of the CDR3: TGTGCCAGCAGGAGGTGGTCGTCCCCAGATACGCAGTATTTT. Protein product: CASRRWSSPDTQYF.

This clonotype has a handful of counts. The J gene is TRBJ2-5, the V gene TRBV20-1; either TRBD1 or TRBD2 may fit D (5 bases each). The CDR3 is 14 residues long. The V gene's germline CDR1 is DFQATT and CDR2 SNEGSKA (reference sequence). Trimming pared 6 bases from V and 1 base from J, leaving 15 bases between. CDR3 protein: CSAPTPGTQETQYF. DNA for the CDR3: TGCAGTGCACCTACTCCAGGGACCCAAGAGACCCAGTACTTC.

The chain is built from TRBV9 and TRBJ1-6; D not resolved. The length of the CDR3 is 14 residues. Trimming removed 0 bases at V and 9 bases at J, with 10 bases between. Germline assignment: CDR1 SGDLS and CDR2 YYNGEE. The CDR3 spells CASSVGALGSPLHF. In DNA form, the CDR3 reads TGTGCCAGCAGCGTAGGGGCCCTGGGTTCACCCCTCCACTTT.

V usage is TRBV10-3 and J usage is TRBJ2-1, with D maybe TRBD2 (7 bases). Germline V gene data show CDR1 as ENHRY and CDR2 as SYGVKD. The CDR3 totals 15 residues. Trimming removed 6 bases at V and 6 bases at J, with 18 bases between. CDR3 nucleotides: TGTGCCATCAGCGGGGGCGGGAGAATAAGCAATGAGCAGTTCTTC. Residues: CAISGGGRISNEQFF.

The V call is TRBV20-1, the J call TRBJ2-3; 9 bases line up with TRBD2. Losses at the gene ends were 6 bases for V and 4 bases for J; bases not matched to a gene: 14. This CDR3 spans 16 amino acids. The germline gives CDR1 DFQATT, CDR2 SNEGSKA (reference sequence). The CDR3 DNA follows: TGCAGTGCAGGGCGAGTACTAGCGGGTTTTGCAGATACGCAGTATTTT. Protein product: CSAGRVLAGFADTQYF.

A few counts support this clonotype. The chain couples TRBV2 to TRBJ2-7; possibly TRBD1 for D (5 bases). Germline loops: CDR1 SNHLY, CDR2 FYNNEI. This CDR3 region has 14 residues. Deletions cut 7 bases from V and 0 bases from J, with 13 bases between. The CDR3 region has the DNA TGTGCCAGCAAGGGGCCACTGTCCTCCTACGAGCAGTACTTC. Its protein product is CASKGPLSSYEQYF. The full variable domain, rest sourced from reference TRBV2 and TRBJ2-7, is EPEVTQTPSHQVTQMGQEVILRCVPISNHLYFYWYRQILGQKVEFLVSFYNNEISEKSEIFDDQFSVERPDGSNFTLKIRSTKLEDSAMYFCASKGPLSSYEQYFGPGTRLTVT.

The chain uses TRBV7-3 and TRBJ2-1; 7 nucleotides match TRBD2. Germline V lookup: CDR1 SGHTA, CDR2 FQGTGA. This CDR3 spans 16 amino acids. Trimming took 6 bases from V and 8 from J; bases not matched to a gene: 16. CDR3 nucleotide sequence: TGTGCCAGCAGTTTGCCAGGTGGCGGGAGAACGGATGAGCAGTTCTTC. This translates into CASSLPGGGRTDEQFF.

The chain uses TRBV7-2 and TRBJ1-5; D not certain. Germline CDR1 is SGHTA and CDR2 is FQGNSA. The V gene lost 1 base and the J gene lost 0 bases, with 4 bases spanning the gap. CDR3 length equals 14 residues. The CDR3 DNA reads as TGTGCCAGCAGCTTAGAGGGTAGCAATCAGCCCCAGCATTTT. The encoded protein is CASSLEGSNQPQHF.

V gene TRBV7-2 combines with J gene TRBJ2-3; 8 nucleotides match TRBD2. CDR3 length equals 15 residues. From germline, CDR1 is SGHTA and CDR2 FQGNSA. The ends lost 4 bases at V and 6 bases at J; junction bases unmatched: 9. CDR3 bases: TGTGCCAGCAGCTCGTCCGGGACTAGAGGCGATACGCAGTATTTT. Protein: CASSSSGTRGDTQYF.

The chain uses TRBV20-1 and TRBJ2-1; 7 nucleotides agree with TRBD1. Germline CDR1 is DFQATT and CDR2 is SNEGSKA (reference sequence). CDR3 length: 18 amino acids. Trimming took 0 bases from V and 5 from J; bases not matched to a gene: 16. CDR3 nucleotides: TGCAGTGCTAGAGATACGCGAAGAAGACCGGGACAGCACAATGAGCAGTTCTTC. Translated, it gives CSARDTRRRPGQHNEQFF.